The 23 T cell receptor beta chains below all came from one sample that was sequenced in a study of shared clonotypes between healthy human individuals. Naive CD8 cells lacked CD45RO, underwent positive selection for CCR7 and left out terminally differentiated effector memory CD45RA+ cells. Sequencing was performed with immunoSEQ multiplex PCR; in TCRdb, only in-frame clones are kept and a portion is missing. The sample consists of about 580,000 clones, 95% to 98% of them appearing once. Sequencing was performed on naive CD8+ T cells sorted from blood. These receptors were collected from a young man in good health.

The CDR3 nucleotides read TGTGCCAGCAGCTTAGGTGCGGGGATCGCTAATGAAAAACTGTTTTTT. Translation: CASSLGAGIANEKLFF. The chain uses TRBV7-9 and TRBJ1-4, with D uncertain. The V and J ends lost 1 base and 3 bases respectively, with 12 bases between them. This CDR3 has 16 amino acids. Germline V CDR1 and CDR2: SEHNR, FQNEAQ (reference sequence).

This clone was observed once. The CDR3 DNA sequence: TGTGCCAGCAGAGAACTACTACTCGACGAGCAGTACTTC. Amino acids: CASRELLLDEQYF. The chain employs TRBV28 and TRBJ2-7; D gene unclear. CDR1 and CDR2 from the germline V gene are MDHEN and SYDVKM. V lost 6 bases and J 5 bases, leaving 14 bases between the germline ends. This CDR3 contains 13 residues.

The CDR3 spells CSAGEWRTEAFF. CDR3 sequence (DNA): TGCAGCGCTGGAGAGTGGAGAACTGAAGCTTTCTTT. V usage is TRBV29-1 and J usage is TRBJ1-1; D is undetermined. Trimming pared 7 bases from V and 5 bases from J, leaving 14 bases between. The CDR3 consists of 12 residues. Germline lookup yields CDR1 SQVTM and CDR2 ANQGSEA.

The chain recombines TRBV6-1 with TRBJ1-5; perhaps TRBD1 as D (5 bases). Trimming removed 8 bases from V and 6 bases from J, with 17 bases in between. Germline assignment: CDR1 MNHNS and CDR2 SASEGT. The CDR3 has 14 amino acids. The CDR3 here is CASWRGGVSQPQHF. The CDR3 DNA reads TGTGCCAGCTGGCGAGGAGGGGTCAGTCAGCCCCAGCATTTT.

The sample holds one count of this clone. V usage is TRBV19 and J usage is TRBJ2-3; 8 bases line up with TRBD2. CDR3 length equals 16 residues. Germline CDR1 is LNHDA and CDR2 is SQIVND (reference sequence). The V and J ends lost 4 bases and 5 bases, in that order; junction bases with no gene match: 11. The CDR3 sequence: CASSTEPGLVGDTQYF. CDR3 DNA sequence: TGTGCCAGTAGTACCGAACCGGGACTAGTAGGAGATACGCAGTATTTT.

V usage is TRBV7-6 and J usage is TRBJ1-1; possibly TRBD1 for D (6 bases). Germline V gene data show CDR1 as SGHVS and CDR2 as FNYEAQ. This CDR3 is built from 16 residues. V lost 5 bases and J lost 1, with 17 bases in between. The CDR3 sequence is CASSRPGGQPNTEAFF. The CDR3 nucleotides are TGTGCCAGCAGCCGACCGGGGGGGCAGCCGAACACTGAAGCTTTCTTT.

This sequence joins TRBV7-9 and TRBJ2-5, with 14 bases that match TRBD2. This CDR3 has 16 amino acids. Germline CDR1 is SEHNR and CDR2 is FQNEAQ (reference sequence). V gave up 5 bases and J gave up 4 bases; unmatched junction bases: 6. CDR3 region: CASSPGTSGSGETQYF. For the CDR3, the DNA is TGTGCCAGCAGCCCTGGGACTAGCGGGAGTGGAGAGACCCAGTACTTC.

The chain links TRBV2 to TRBJ1-5; possibly TRBD1 for D (6 bases). V was trimmed by 4 bases and J by 6 bases, leaving 7 bases between them. The germline CDR1 and CDR2 sequences are SNHLY and FYNNEI. This CDR3 is 12 amino acids long. The CDR3 sequence is CASSGGPQPQHF. In nucleotides, the CDR3 is TGTGCCAGCAGTGGGGGGCCTCAGCCCCAGCATTTT.

CDR3 region: CAISATGGSVGYTF. The DNA for the CDR3 is TGTGCCATCAGTGCCACCGGGGGTTCCGTTGGCTACACCTTC. V usage is TRBV10-3 and J usage is TRBJ1-2, with D perhaps matching TRBD1 (5 bases). Germline V gene sequence: CDR1 ENHRY, CDR2 SYGVKD. The CDR3 is 14 residues long. V was cut by 4 bases and J by 7 bases, with 16 bases left in between.

V gene TRBV7-9 combines with J gene TRBJ2-7, with D unresolved. Germline-derived CDR1 and CDR2 are SEHNR and FQNEAQ (reference sequence). V shed 2 bases and J shed 5 bases, with 7 bases lying between them. This CDR3 has 12 amino acids. The CDR3 loop reads CASSLSRHEQYF. DNA for the CDR3: TGTGCCAGCAGCTTATCGAGGCACGAGCAGTACTTC.

J is TRBJ2-2 and V is TRBV5-1; D uncertain. Trimming removed 4 bases from V and 5 bases from J, with 15 bases in between. From germline, CDR1 is SGHRS and CDR2 YFSETQ. CDR3 length equals 15 residues. The CDR3 loop reads CASSPWAGLTGELFF. In DNA form, the CDR3 reads TGCGCCAGCAGCCCCTGGGCAGGCCTAACCGGGGAGCTGTTTTTT.

This chain links TRBV5-1 with TRBJ2-7, with 9 bases identical to TRBD2. The CDR3 is 12 amino acids. Looked up from germline, CDR1 is SGHRS and CDR2 is YFSETQ. V dropped 4 bases and J dropped 5; count of bases not matched to a gene: 1. CDR3 coding DNA: TGCGCCAGCAGCGGCGGGGGGGACGAGCAGTACTTC. Its translation is CASSGGGDEQYF.

This clone was counted once. DNA of the CDR3: TGTGCCAGCAGTGAAGGGCACAGTTCAACCTACGAGCAGTACTTC. Translating gives CASSEGHSSTYEQYF. This chain joins TRBV2 and TRBJ2-7; D call uncertain. The length of the CDR3 is 15 residues. Trimming took off 1 base at V and 2 bases at J, with 12 bases between the two ends. CDR1 SNHLY and CDR2 FYNNEI come from the germline V gene. Filled out from reference TRBV2 and TRBJ2-7, the complete variable domain reads EPEVTQTPSHQVTQMGQEVILRCVPISNHLYFYWYRQILGQKVEFLVSFYNNEISEKSEIFDDQFSVERPDGSNFTLKIRSTKLEDSAMYFCASSEGHSSTYEQYFGPGTRLTVT.

The chain uses TRBV10-3 and TRBJ2-7; D unresolved. Per germline, CDR1 ENHRY and CDR2 SYGVKD. Trimming pared 2 bases from V and 4 bases from J, leaving 6 bases between. The CDR3 covers 12 residues. DNA of the CDR3: TGTGCCATCAGTGAGCGGGTGTACGAGCAGTACTTC. Protein: CAISERVYEQYF.

The rearrangement uses TRBV7-9 and TRBJ2-7, with D hard to call. From germline, CDR1 is SEHNR and CDR2 FQNEAQ (reference sequence). CDR3 length equals 11 residues. Between the trimmed V and J ends, which lost 11 bases and 0 bases, there was a span of 8 bases. CDR3 nucleotide sequence: TGTGCCGGATCGACCTCCTACGAGCAGTACTTC. It specifies CAGSTSYEQYF.

On this clone itself: The sample contains more than one DNA sequence encoding this CDR3. V and J are TRBV6-5 and TRBJ2-2, with no clear D. Germline CDR1 MNHEY, CDR2 SVGAGI. The CDR3 is 11 amino acids. Trimming pared 4 bases from V and 8 bases from J, leaving 5 bases between. This CDR3 reads CASSSSGELFF. The DNA of the CDR3 is TGTGCCAGCAGTTCAAGTGGGGAGCTGTTTTTT.

The chain couples TRBV9 to TRBJ1-2; D gene ambiguous. V lost 3 bases and J 3 bases, leaving 12 bases between the germline ends. The CDR3 is 14 amino acids. Germline V lookup: CDR1 SGDLS, CDR2 YYNGEE. Written as DNA, the CDR3 is TGTGCCAGCAGCGCCCAAGGGCCTGACTATGGCTACACCTTC. Translating it yields CASSAQGPDYGYTF.

V gene TRBV5-1 combines with J gene TRBJ2-2, with 7 bases that match TRBD2. V lost 2 bases, J lost 7 bases, and 8 bases stayed unmatched. Germline lookup yields CDR1 SGHRS and CDR2 YFSETQ. The CDR3 length is 15 residues. CDR3 loop: CASSFRWEGDGELFF. The DNA for the CDR3 is TGCGCCAGCAGCTTTAGGTGGGAGGGCGACGGGGAGCTGTTTTTT.

The chain carries TRBV5-1 and TRBJ1-1, with a possible D match to TRBD1 (6 bases). Trimming stripped 5 bases from V and 6 bases from J, with 17 bases between. Germline CDR1 is SGHRS and CDR2 is YFSETQ. The CDR3 runs 14 residues. The CDR3 nucleotides are TGCGCCAGCAGTCCTCCAGGGGATAGGGCTGAAGCTTTCTTT. It specifies CASSPPGDRAEAFF. Full variable domain (outside the CDR3, taken from reference TRBV5-1 and TRBJ1-1): KAGVTQTPRYLIKTRGQQVTLSCSPISGHRSVSWYQQTPGQGLQFLFEYFSETQRNKGNFPGRFSGRQFSNSRSEMNVSTLELGDSALYLCASSPPGDRAEAFFGQGTRLTVV.

The chain couples TRBV29-1 to TRBJ2-2; D gene unclear. Trimming cost V 7 bases and J 0 bases, with 9 bases left between them. The germline V gene has CDR1 SQVTM and CDR2 ANQGSEA. CDR3 length: 13 residues. The CDR3 DNA is TGCAGCGGTAAAATAACGAACACCGGGGAGCTGTTTTTT. It yields the protein CSGKITNTGELFF.

The chain joins TRBV4-1 to TRBJ1-3; D unresolved. V lost 3 bases and J 0 bases, leaving 18 bases between the germline ends. The germline V gene encodes CDR1 MGHRA and CDR2 YSYEKL. The CDR3 runs to 18 residues. Here the CDR3 DNA reads TGCGCCAGCAGCCATCCTTTGGTCGGCGGGGACTCTGGAAACACCATATATTTT. It is translated as CASSHPLVGGDSGNTIYF.

The chain is built from TRBV7-9 and TRBJ2-7; D possibly corresponds to TRBD2 (6 bases). Germline V gene data show CDR1 as SEHNR and CDR2 as FQNEAQ (reference sequence). The CDR3 spans 16 residues. Trimming left V 5 bases short and J 5 bases short, with 22 bases between. The CDR3: CASSLRGLGEVDEQYF. DNA of the CDR3: TGTGCCAGCAGCCTAAGGGGACTGGGGGAGGTGGACGAGCAGTACTTC.

This clone has a single count. The chain carries TRBV4-1 and TRBJ2-2, with a tentative D call TRBD1 (6 bases). Germline CDR1 reads MGHRA; CDR2 reads YSYEKL. V lost 2 bases and J 5 bases, leaving 15 bases between the germline ends. This CDR3 is built from 16 residues. The CDR3 loop reads CASSQPPNRDTGELFF. The CDR3 bases are TGCGCCAGCAGCCAACCGCCCAACAGGGATACCGGGGAGCTGTTTTTT.